These 20 T cell receptor beta chains came from one sample sequenced in a study of neurological immune-mediated disorders. This sample's time point: longitudinal time-point 2. Using its own MiXCR run on the 5' RACE reads, TCRdb lists one record per CDR3 protein. The sample holds some 87,000 distinct CDR3 sequences; about 13% are singletons and the top ten take around 4.5%. The sequencing input was PBMCs. The origin of the receptors is a female donor with HTLV-1-associated myelopathy (HAM/TSP).

In its sample, this clonotype was seen many times. The genes are TRBV5-1 and TRBJ2-3; D is undetermined. The CDR3 is 13 residues long. Per the germline V gene, CDR1 is SGHRS and CDR2 is YFSETQ. Trimming stripped 1 base from V and 6 bases from J, with 9 bases between. DNA of the CDR3: TGCGCCAGCAGCTTGACGGAACGTGATACGCAGTATTTT. This encodes CASSLTERDTQYF.

Ten or more counts support this clonotype. This chain connects TRBV27 to TRBJ2-6; D remains unclear. Germline V gives CDR1 MNHEY, CDR2 SMNVEV (reference sequence). The V end lost 3 bases, the J end lost 4 bases, and 10 bases lay between the germline ends. The CDR3 is 15 residues long. CDR3 nucleotide sequence: TGTGCCAGCAGTTTTGCGGCATCAGGGGCCAACGTCCTGACTTTC. It specifies CASSFAASGANVLTF.

This clonotype was detected many times. The rearrangement links TRBV12-3 or TRBV12-4 to TRBJ1-2, with D possibly being TRBD1 (6 bases). Trimming took 1 base from V and 8 from J, leaving 11 bases between them. The CDR3 totals 13 residues. The CDR3 region has the DNA TGTGCCAGCAGTTTAGTGACAGGCCTGGGCTACACCTTC. Encoded protein: CASSLVTGLGYTF.

This clonotype has ten or more counts. V gene TRBV12-3 or TRBV12-4 combines with J gene TRBJ2-7; TRBD1 matches 7 bases. This CDR3 comprises 14 residues. V lost 6 bases, J lost 6 bases, and 11 bases stayed unmatched. The CDR3 region is CASSPPSRGTEQYF. CDR3 sequence (DNA): TGTGCCAGCAGCCCACCCAGCAGGGGGACCGAGCAGTACTTC.

With regard to this clonotype: This may be a read error: a much more frequent sequence differs by one nucleotide. V usage is TRBV10-3 and J usage is TRBJ2-3; D not certain. CDR1 is ENHRY, CDR2 SYGVKD, per germline. Trimming pared 3 bases from V and 3 bases from J, leaving 4 bases between. The CDR3 runs 12 residues. This CDR3 is CAISDRTDTQYF. CDR3 nucleotide sequence: TGTGCCATCAGTGACAGAACAGATACGCAGTATTTT.

This clonotype occurred many times. The chain combines TRBV7-7 with TRBJ2-5, with a tentative D call TRBD2 (5 bases). CDR1 SSHAT and CDR2 FNYEAQ come from the germline V gene (reference sequence). The CDR3 spans 15 residues. The germline V and J ends were trimmed by 5 bases and 0 bases, with 13 bases remaining between them. The CDR3 coding sequence is TGTGCCAGCAGCCGTAAGATCGGGGACCAAGAGACCCAGTACTTC. Translated, it gives CASSRKIGDQETQYF. Variable domain in full (rest from reference TRBV7-7 and TRBJ2-5): GAGVSQSPRYKVTKRGQDVTLRCDPISSHATLYWYQQALGQGPEFLTYFNYEAQPDKSGLPSDRFSAERPEGSISTLTIQRTEQRDSAMYRCASSRKIGDQETQYFGPGTRLLVL.

This clonotype was seen more than once but under ten times. The chain is built from TRBV11-2 and TRBJ2-3; TRBD2 is a possible D gene (7 bases). The CDR3 is 15 amino acids. CDR1 is SGHAT and CDR2 is FQNNGV in the germline V gene. V lost 3 bases, J lost 5 bases, and 15 bases lay in between. The chain's CDR3 is CASSFGGGVLDTQYF. CDR3 nucleotides: TGTGCCAGCAGCTTTGGCGGGGGCGTATTAGATACGCAGTATTTT. The full variable domain, its missing parts supplied by reference TRBV11-2 and TRBJ2-3, is EAGVAQSPRYKIIEKRQSVAFWCNPISGHATLYWYQQILGQGPKLLIQFQNNGVVDDSQLPKDRFSAERLKGVDSTLKIQPAKLEDSAVYLCASSFGGGVLDTQYFGPGTRLTVL.

This rearrangement joins TRBV7-9 to TRBJ2-1; 10 nucleotides line up with TRBD2. V shed 3 bases, J shed 8 bases, and the junction held 4 bases outside the gene matches. The V gene's germline CDR1 is SEHNR and CDR2 FQNEAQ (reference sequence). There are 14 residues in the CDR3. The CDR3 DNA follows: TGTGCCAGCAGCTTCGGACTAGCGGTCTATGAGCAGTTCTTC. Its protein is CASSFGLAVYEQFF. The full variable domain, completed using reference TRBV7-9 and TRBJ2-1, is DTGVSQNPRHKITKRGQNVTFRCDPISEHNRLYWYRQTLGQGPEFLTYFQNEAQLEKSRLLSDRFSAERPKGSFSTLEIQRTEQGDSAMYLCASSFGLAVYEQFFGPGTRLTVL.

This clonotype turned up a few times. This sequence joins TRBV28 and TRBJ1-1; D unresolved. CDR3 length equals 10 residues. V was shortened by 9 bases and J by 0 bases, with 2 bases between the two germline ends. CDR1 MDHEN and CDR2 SYDVKM come from the germline V gene. The CDR3 coding sequence is TGTGCCAGACTGAACACTGAAGCTTTCTTT. Translating it yields CARLNTEAFF. The full variable domain, in which reference TRBV28 and TRBJ1-1 provide the parts outside the CDR3, is DVKVTQSSRYLVKRTGEKVFLECVQDMDHENMFWYRQDPGLGLRLIYFSYDVKMKEKGDIPEGYSVSREKKERFSLILESASTNQTSMYLCARLNTEAFFGQGTRLTVV.

This clonotype was seen only once. A single base separates this from a much larger clone, so it may be a read error. V gene TRBV7-9 combines with J gene TRBJ2-3; D is uncertain. The CDR3 loop spans 12 amino acids. V was pared by 5 bases and J by 4 bases, with 7 bases between. CDR1 and CDR2 from the germline V gene are SEHNR and FQNEAQ (reference sequence). The CDR3 coding sequence is TGTGCCAGCAGCCACGACCCAGATACGCAGTATTTT. Protein product: CASSHDPDTQYF.

This clonotype was recorded at least ten times. The chain uses TRBV5-1 and TRBJ1-2, with a weak D call TRBD1 (5 bases). The CDR3 has 15 amino acids. V was cut by 0 bases and J by 8 bases, with 17 bases left in between. Germline CDR1 and CDR2: SGHRS and YFSETQ. The CDR3 reads CASSLAVGGMRGYTF. The DNA of the CDR3 is TGCGCCAGCAGCTTGGCCGTCGGGGGAATGAGAGGCTACACCTTC.

The chain recombines TRBV20-1 with TRBJ2-5; D might be TRBD1 (6 bases). Per the germline V gene, CDR1 is DFQATT and CDR2 is SNEGSKA (reference sequence). The V gene lost 5 bases and the J gene lost 2 bases, with 15 bases spanning the gap. This CDR3 has 14 amino acids. The CDR3 sequence: CSALSGTSQETQYF. The CDR3 DNA reads TGCAGTGCTCTTTCCGGGACATCACAAGAGACCCAGTACTTC.

The chain combines TRBV4-1 with TRBJ2-7; tentatively, D is TRBD1 (5 bases). Trimming cost V 1 base and J 8 bases, with 12 bases left between them. Looked up from germline, CDR1 is MGHRA and CDR2 is YSYEKL. CDR3 length equals 13 residues. The CDR3 sequence: CASSQGGRAQQYF. The CDR3 coding sequence is TGCGCCAGCAGCCAAGGAGGCAGGGCCCAGCAGTACTTC.

In this sample, this clonotype turned up many times. The chain recombines TRBV28 with TRBJ2-5, with TRBD2 identical over 15 bases. Per the germline V gene, CDR1 is MDHEN and CDR2 is SYDVKM. V lost 11 bases, J lost 5 bases, and 9 bases stayed unmatched. This CDR3 spans 15 amino acids. The CDR3 region is CAAGLAGGSGETQYF. CDR3 sequence (DNA): TGTGCCGCAGGACTAGCGGGGGGGTCTGGGGAGACCCAGTACTTC. Full variable domain (rest looked up from reference TRBV28 and TRBJ2-5): DVKVTQSSRYLVKRTGEKVFLECVQDMDHENMFWYRQDPGLGLRLIYFSYDVKMKEKGDIPEGYSVSREKKERFSLILESASTNQTSMYLCAAGLAGGSGETQYFGPGTRLLVL.

This clonotype has a count of ten or more. The CDR3 region has the DNA TGTGCCCAGCGGAGGGCTAGCGGGGGGTCAGATACGCAGTATTTT. Protein sequence: CAQRRASGGSDTQYF. The chain employs TRBV2 and TRBJ2-3; 11 nucleotides align to TRBD2. Trimming at V came to 11 bases and at J to 4 bases, leaving 11 bases not matched to a gene. There are 15 residues in the CDR3. The germline V gene encodes CDR1 SNHLY and CDR2 FYNNEI. The full variable domain, its missing parts supplied by reference TRBV2 and TRBJ2-3, is EPEVTQTPSHQVTQMGQEVILRCVPISNHLYFYWYRQILGQKVEFLVSFYNNEISEKSEIFDDQFSVERPDGSNFTLKIRSTKLEDSAMYFCAQRRASGGSDTQYFGPGTRLTVL.

This clonotype came up many times. The chain is built from TRBV5-1 and TRBJ1-2; D may be TRBD1 (5 bases). Trimming shortened V by 0 bases and J by 7 bases, and 13 bases separated the two germline ends. The CDR3 contains 14 residues. In germline, CDR1 is SGHRS, CDR2 YFSETQ. The CDR3 region has the DNA TGCGCCAGCAGCTTGGGCGCAGGGAAGAGTGGCTACACCTTC. This translates into CASSLGAGKSGYTF.

This clonotype was seen repeatedly, ten times or more. This rearrangement joins TRBV29-1 to TRBJ2-3; 8 positions match TRBD1. The V gene end was trimmed by 8 bases and the J gene end by 2 bases; junction bases not matched to a gene: 12. Germline CDR1 SQVTM, CDR2 ANQGSEA. This CDR3 comprises 15 residues. CDR3 bases: TGCAGCTCAGTGGGGACAGGCGGAAACACAGATACGCAGTATTTT. It translates to CSSVGTGGNTDTQYF.

This clonotype was seen at least ten times. V and J are TRBV10-3 and TRBJ2-5, with D unclear. This CDR3 comprises 12 residues. CDR1 ENHRY and CDR2 SYGVKD come from the germline V gene. Trimming took 8 bases from V and 2 from J, leaving 9 bases between them. The CDR3 DNA is TGTGCCATCTCAGAGGCACAAGAGACCCAGTACTTC. Amino acid sequence: CAISEAQETQYF.

This clonotype was observed many times. V is TRBV7-8 and J is TRBJ2-3, with 15 bases fitting TRBD2. V trimming: 3 bases; J trimming: 5 bases; junction bases outside the gene matches: 12. CDR1 SGHVS and CDR2 FQNEAQ come from the germline V gene. This CDR3 spans 19 amino acids. CDR3 amino acids: CASSFWWTSGGAGVDTQYF. DNA for the CDR3: TGTGCCAGCAGCTTTTGGTGGACTAGCGGGGGGGCAGGGGTAGATACGCAGTATTTT.

Comments on this clonotype: Sequence at one end of the junction differs from germline and may be a read error. The genes are TRBV5-4 and TRBJ2-3; 15 positions agree with TRBD2. CDR3 length: 18 residues. From germline, CDR1 is SGHNT and CDR2 YYREEE (reference sequence). The CDR3 is CAISPGLAGGTSTYTQYF. The CDR3 nucleotides are TGTGCCATCAGCCCAGGACTAGCGGGGGGGACTAGCACATATACGCAGTATTTT.